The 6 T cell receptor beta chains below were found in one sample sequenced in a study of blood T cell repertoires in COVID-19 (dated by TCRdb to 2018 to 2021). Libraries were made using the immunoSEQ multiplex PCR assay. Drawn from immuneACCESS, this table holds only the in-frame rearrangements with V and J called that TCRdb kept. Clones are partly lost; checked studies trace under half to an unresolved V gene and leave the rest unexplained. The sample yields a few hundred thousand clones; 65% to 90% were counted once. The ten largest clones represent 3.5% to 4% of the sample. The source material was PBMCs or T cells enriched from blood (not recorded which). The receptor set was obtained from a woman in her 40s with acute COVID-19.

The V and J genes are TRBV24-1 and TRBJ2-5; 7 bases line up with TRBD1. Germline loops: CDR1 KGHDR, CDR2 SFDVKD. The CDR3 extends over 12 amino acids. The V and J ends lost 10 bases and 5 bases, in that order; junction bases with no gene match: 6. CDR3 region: CATKGAGETQYF. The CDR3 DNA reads TGTGCCACTAAGGGGGCCGGGGAGACCCAGTACTTC.

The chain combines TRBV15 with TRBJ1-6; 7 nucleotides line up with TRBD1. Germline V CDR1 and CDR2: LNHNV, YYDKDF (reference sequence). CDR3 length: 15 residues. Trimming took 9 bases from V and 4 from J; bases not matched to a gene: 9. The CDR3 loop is CATEQGPAYNSPLHF. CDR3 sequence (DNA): TGTGCCACAGAACAGGGGCCGGCGTATAATTCACCCCTCCACTTT.

The CDR3: CASSPEAGAGELFF. In DNA form, the CDR3 reads TGTGCCAGCTCGCCAGAGGCGGGAGCCGGGGAGCTGTTTTTT. This rearrangement joins TRBV18 to TRBJ2-2, with 7 bases that match TRBD2. The germline V gene encodes CDR1 KGHSH and CDR2 LQKENI. This CDR3 region has 14 residues. V dropped 6 bases and J dropped 6; count of bases not matched to a gene: 7. The whole variable domain, filled in from reference TRBV18 and TRBJ2-2, reads NAGVMQNPRHLVRRRGQEARLRCSPMKGHSHVYWYRQLPEEGLKFMVYLQKENIIDESGMPKERFSAEFPKEGPSILRIQQVVRGDSAAYFCASSPEAGAGELFFGEGSRLTVL.

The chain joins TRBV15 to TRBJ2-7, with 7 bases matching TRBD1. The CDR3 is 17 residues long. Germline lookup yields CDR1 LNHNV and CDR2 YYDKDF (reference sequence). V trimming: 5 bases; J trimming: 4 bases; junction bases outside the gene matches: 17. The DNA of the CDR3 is TGTGCCACCAGCCCGGAGGTGTCGACAGGGTTAAAGTACGAGCAGTACTTC. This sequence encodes CATSPEVSTGLKYEQYF.

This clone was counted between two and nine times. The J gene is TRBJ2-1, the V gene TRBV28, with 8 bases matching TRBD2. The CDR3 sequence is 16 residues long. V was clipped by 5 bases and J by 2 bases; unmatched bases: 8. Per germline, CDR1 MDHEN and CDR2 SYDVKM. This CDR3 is CASSRLARWTYNEQFF. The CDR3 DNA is TGTGCCAGCAGTAGACTAGCGAGATGGACCTACAATGAGCAGTTCTTC.

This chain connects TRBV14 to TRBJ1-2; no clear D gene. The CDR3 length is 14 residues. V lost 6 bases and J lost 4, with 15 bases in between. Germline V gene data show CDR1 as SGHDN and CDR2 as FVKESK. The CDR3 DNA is TGTGCCAGCAGGCTCACGGGAGCCTCCTATGGCTACACCTTC. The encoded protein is CASRLTGASYGYTF.